A single sample is the source of the 28 T cell receptor beta chains below, sequenced in a study of blood T cell repertoires in COVID-19. Produced via immunoSEQ multiplex PCR; TCRdb's table is partial and in-frame only. The sample has roughly 46,000 clones; 80% to 90% are singletons. Specimen: peripheral blood. The receptor source for this set is a human donor with active COVID-19. The donor label of this sample is uncertain.

The CDR3, as DNA: TGTGCCAGCAGTTCCTCCGGACAGTTCTATGGCTACACCTTC. Protein: CASSSSGQFYGYTF. This chain joins TRBV28 and TRBJ1-2, with D maybe TRBD1 (6 bases). The CDR3 loop spans 14 amino acids. Trimming pared 4 bases from V and 4 bases from J, leaving 13 bases between. CDR1 MDHEN and CDR2 SYDVKM come from the germline V gene.

The chain links TRBV9 to TRBJ2-1; TRBD2 agrees at 11 bases. V gave up 4 bases and J gave up 5 bases; unmatched junction bases: 11. The CDR3 length is 17 residues. The germline gives CDR1 SGDLS, CDR2 YYNGEE. The CDR3 DNA sequence: TGTGCCAGCAGCCCAAACGCTCTAGCGGGGGGCCACAATGAGCAGTTCTTC. Translated, it gives CASSPNALAGGHNEQFF.

The rearrangement links TRBV4-1 to TRBJ2-7; 10 bases line up with TRBD1. Germline-derived CDR1 and CDR2 are MGHRA and YSYEKL. With V trimmed by 2 bases and J by 3 bases, 10 bases remained unmatched. CDR3 length equals 17 residues. The CDR3 reads CASSQSGTGAPIYEQYF. As DNA, the CDR3 is TGCGCCAGCAGCCAAAGCGGGACAGGGGCGCCAATCTACGAGCAGTACTTC.

Details on this clone: At the DNA level, this CDR3 is encoded by other sequences in the same sample as well. The rearrangement links TRBV5-1 to TRBJ2-2; 7 bases agree with TRBD1. V lost 4 bases, J lost 4 bases, and 7 bases stayed unmatched. Germline lookup yields CDR1 SGHRS and CDR2 YFSETQ. This CDR3 is 15 amino acids long. CDR3 bases: TGCGCCAGCAGCCAGACAGGGTTGGGCACCGGGGAGCTGTTTTTT. Protein: CASSQTGLGTGELFF. Complete variable domain (other parts from reference TRBV5-1 and TRBJ2-2): KAGVTQTPRYLIKTRGQQVTLSCSPISGHRSVSWYQQTPGQGLQFLFEYFSETQRNKGNFPGRFSGRQFSNSRSEMNVSTLELGDSALYLCASSQTGLGTGELFFGEGSRLTVL.

The chain links TRBV19 to TRBJ1-2; TRBD1 matches 7 bases. From germline, CDR1 is LNHDA and CDR2 SQIVND (reference sequence). CDR3 length: 12 residues. After removal of 7 bases from V and 3 bases from J, the junction contained 2 bases not matched to a gene. The CDR3 sequence is CASTDRDYGYTF. CDR3 sequence (DNA): TGTGCCAGTACTGACAGGGACTATGGCTACACCTTC.

This clone showed up just a few times. V usage is TRBV7-9 and J usage is TRBJ1-2; 8 bases are a match to TRBD1. The CDR3 runs 13 residues. V dropped 1 base and J dropped 7; count of bases not matched to a gene: 2. The V gene's germline CDR1 is SEHNR and CDR2 FQNEAQ (reference sequence). In DNA form, the CDR3 reads TGTGCCAGCAGCTTAGGACAGGGGAGTGGCTACACCTTC. Its protein product is CASSLGQGSGYTF.

The J gene is TRBJ2-5, the V gene TRBV11-2; D may be TRBD2 (5 bases). The CDR3 contains 13 residues. V lost 7 bases and J lost 0, with 9 bases in between. Germline-derived CDR1 and CDR2 are SGHAT and FQNNGV. In nucleotides, the CDR3 is TGTGCCAGCACAAGGGAGTACCAAGAGACCCAGTACTTC. This gives the protein CASTREYQETQYF.

DNA for the CDR3: TGTGCCAGTAGTATCGGCACAGGGGATCAGCCCCAGCATTTT. Translated, it gives CASSIGTGDQPQHF. J is TRBJ1-5 and V is TRBV19, with 7 bases fitting TRBD1. CDR3 length equals 14 residues. The V gene's germline CDR1 is LNHDA and CDR2 SQIVND (reference sequence). V dropped 3 bases and J dropped 5; count of bases not matched to a gene: 4.

The chain recombines TRBV4-1 with TRBJ2-1; 9 nucleotides match TRBD2. This CDR3 is 16 amino acids long. Germline lookup yields CDR1 MGHRA and CDR2 YSYEKL. J lost 0 bases, V lost 2 bases, and 2 bases had no gene match. The CDR3 DNA is TGCGCCAGCAGCCAATTTAGCGGGAGCTCCTACAATGAGCAGTTCTTC. Its protein is CASSQFSGSSYNEQFF.

V gene TRBV4-2 combines with J gene TRBJ2-2; TRBD2 might be the D (6 bases). The CDR3 is 15 residues long. Germline V CDR1 and CDR2: LGHNA, YNFKEQ. V lost 3 bases, J lost 1 base, and 9 bases lay in between. In DNA, the CDR3 is TGTGCCAGCAGCCAGTCGGAGGGGAACACCGGGGAGCTGTTTTTT. As protein: CASSQSEGNTGELFF.

The genes are TRBV5-6 and TRBJ2-1; TRBD2 matches at 12 bases. Trimming took 3 bases from V and 4 from J; bases not matched to a gene: 2. Per the germline V gene, CDR1 is SGHDT and CDR2 is YYEEEE. The CDR3 sequence is 15 residues long. The CDR3 protein is CASSSSGREYNEQFF. DNA of the CDR3: TGTGCCAGCAGCTCTAGCGGGAGGGAGTACAATGAGCAGTTCTTC.

The chain carries TRBV2 and TRBJ1-1, with D possibly being TRBD1 (6 bases). Per germline, CDR1 SNHLY and CDR2 FYNNEI. This CDR3 region has 14 residues. Trimming cost V 8 bases and J 3 bases, with 16 bases left between them. The CDR3 DNA reads as TGTGCCAGCGCGTCACAGGGTTGGGACACTGAAGCTTTCTTT. Residues: CASASQGWDTEAFF. The variable domain in full, with the rest retrieved from reference TRBV2 and TRBJ1-1, is EPEVTQTPSHQVTQMGQEVILRCVPISNHLYFYWYRQILGQKVEFLVSFYNNEISEKSEIFDDQFSVERPDGSNFTLKIRSTKLEDSAMYFCASASQGWDTEAFFGQGTRLTVV.

This clone was detected once. This chain connects TRBV10-3 to TRBJ2-7; D is possibly TRBD2 (6 bases). Germline-derived CDR1 and CDR2 are ENHRY and SYGVKD. This CDR3 contains 13 residues. V was pared by 8 bases and J by 5 bases, with 16 bases between. CDR3 DNA: TGTGCCATCGGCTCGGCGGCGGGGAACGAGCAGTACTTC. This encodes CAIGSAAGNEQYF.

As regards this clone: This CDR3 is also generated by other DNA sequences in the sample. The rearrangement joins TRBV9 to TRBJ2-2; D is possibly TRBD2 (7 bases). CDR1 is SGDLS and CDR2 is YYNGEE in the germline V gene. Trimming took off 2 bases at V and 4 bases at J, with 12 bases between the two ends. The CDR3 length is 15 residues. CDR3 bases: TGTGCCAGCAGCGTGGGGGGGGCCTCCACCGGGGAGCTGTTTTTT. Translation gives CASSVGGASTGELFF.

The CDR3 region is CASTILRGQGPGANVLTF. The CDR3 DNA reads as TGTGCCAGCACCATATTAAGGGGCCAGGGGCCTGGGGCCAACGTCCTGACTTTC. This chain joins TRBV5-8 and TRBJ2-6; weak D call: TRBD1 (6 bases). This CDR3 region has 18 residues. Germline V gene sequence: CDR1 SGHTS, CDR2 YDEGEE. V lost 6 bases, J lost 2 bases, and 21 bases lay in between.

The chain is built from TRBV5-1 and TRBJ1-1; D ambiguous. The CDR3 is made up of 15 amino acids. Trimming took off 4 bases at V and 1 base at J, with 14 bases between the two ends. Germline assignment: CDR1 SGHRS and CDR2 YFSETQ. CDR3 sequence reads: CASSRGDPPNTEAFF. In nucleotides, the CDR3 is TGCGCCAGCAGCCGGGGAGATCCACCGAACACTGAAGCTTTCTTT.

This chain uses TRBV4-2 with TRBJ2-5; 7 positions agree with TRBD1. V was pared by 3 bases and J by 0 bases, with 7 bases of the junction left unmatched. This CDR3 contains 16 residues. Germline V gene lookup returns CDR1 LGHNA and CDR2 YNFKEQ. The CDR3 DNA reads TGTGCCAGCAGCCAGATGGGACAGACAAACCAAGAGACCCAGTACTTC. It translates to CASSQMGQTNQETQYF.

The CDR3 spells CASRQSETGTYEQYF. As DNA, the CDR3 is TGCGCCAGCAGGCAGTCCGAGACGGGGACCTACGAGCAGTACTTC. The rearrangement links TRBV4-3 to TRBJ2-7; possible D gene TRBD2, 5 bases. The CDR3 contains 15 residues. V was trimmed by 6 bases and J by 2 bases, leaving 17 bases between them. The germline V gene encodes CDR1 LGHNA and CDR2 YSLEER.

The rearrangement joins TRBV30 to TRBJ2-5; a possible D gene is TRBD2 (5 bases). V lost 0 bases, J lost 5 bases, and 10 bases lay in between. The CDR3 has 13 amino acids. The germline gives CDR1 GTSNPN, CDR2 SVGIG (reference sequence). The CDR3 coding sequence is TGTGCCTGGAGTGTCGAGGGTGGGGAGACCCAGTACTTC. Translated, it gives CAWSVEGGETQYF.

This clone was recorded only once. This chain joins TRBV11-2 and TRBJ2-2; D gene ambiguous. V was clipped by 2 bases and J by 5 bases, with 3 bases between them. Germline V gene lookup returns CDR1 SGHAT and CDR2 FQNNGV. The CDR3 covers 12 residues. In DNA form, the CDR3 reads TGTGCCAGCAGCTTATCGACCGGGGAGCTGTTTTTT. It yields the protein CASSLSTGELFF.

V gene TRBV24-1 combines with J gene TRBJ2-1; 10 bases fit TRBD2. Germline trimming cut 4 bases from V and 0 bases from J; bases unmatched to any gene: 2. CDR1 and CDR2 from the germline V gene are KGHDR and SFDVKD. The CDR3 is 16 residues long. DNA of the CDR3: TGTGCCACCAGTGAAACTAGCGGGGTCTCCTACAATGAGCAGTTCTTC. It codes for CATSETSGVSYNEQFF.

CDR3 DNA: TGCAGTGCTAGTGTGGAGTACGAGCAGTACTTC. This codes for CSASVEYEQYF. The gene calls are TRBV20-1 and TRBJ2-7; D remains ambiguous. CDR1 and CDR2 from the germline V gene are DFQATT and SNEGSKA (reference sequence). The CDR3 has 11 amino acids. The germline V and J ends were trimmed by 3 bases and 4 bases, with 7 bases remaining between them.

V gene TRBV6-2 or TRBV6-3 combines with J gene TRBJ1-5; D is undetermined. Trimming removed 5 bases at V and 3 bases at J, with 5 bases between. This CDR3 is 12 amino acids long. In germline, CDR1 is MNHEY, CDR2 SVGEGT. This CDR3 is CASSGPNQPQHF. In nucleotides, the CDR3 is TGTGCCAGCAGTGGGCCCAATCAGCCCCAGCATTTT.

J is TRBJ1-2 and V is TRBV20-1; TRBD1 matches at 7 bases. The CDR3 is 11 residues long. Germline CDR1 is DFQATT and CDR2 is SNEGSKA (reference sequence). V was clipped by 0 bases and J by 8 bases; unmatched bases: 0. The CDR3 here is CSARDRGGYTF. The CDR3 bases are TGCAGTGCTAGAGACAGGGGGGGCTACACCTTC.

The CDR3 reads CAWRRKPGNTEAFF. As DNA, the CDR3 is TGTGCCTGGAGACGAAAACCCGGGAACACTGAAGCTTTCTTT. J is TRBJ1-1 and V is TRBV30; no definite D call. Germline CDR1 and CDR2: GTSNPN and SVGIG (reference sequence). The CDR3 contains 14 residues. V was trimmed by 3 bases and J by 1 base, leaving 12 bases between them.

This chain uses TRBV11-3 with TRBJ2-7; a weak D match, TRBD1 (5 bases). CDR1 and CDR2 (germline): SGHNT, YENEEA. The V and J ends lost 4 bases and 5 bases respectively, with 21 bases between them. The CDR3 runs 16 residues. This CDR3 reads CASSYRAVGAAHEQYF. The CDR3 DNA sequence: TGTGCCAGCAGCTATAGGGCGGTTGGGGCGGCCCACGAGCAGTACTTC.

This clone was detected only once. The chain employs TRBV7-9 and TRBJ2-3; D unresolved. CDR3 size: 12 residues. Germline loops: CDR1 SEHNR, CDR2 FQNEAQ (reference sequence). V lost 2 bases and J 3 bases, leaving 3 bases between the germline ends. The CDR3 DNA reads TGTGCCAGCAGCTTACGGACAGATACGCAGTATTTT. It translates to CASSLRTDTQYF.

The V gene is TRBV9, the J gene TRBJ2-3; 8 bases fit TRBD2. The ends lost 2 bases at V and 4 bases at J; junction bases unmatched: 9. The germline V gene has CDR1 SGDLS and CDR2 YYNGEE. This CDR3 contains 16 residues. The CDR3 DNA reads TGTGCCAGCAGCGTGCGGCCGGGACTAGTGGCAGATACGCAGTATTTT. Translation: CASSVRPGLVADTQYF.